Reported below is one T cell receptor (beta chain). Its antigen remains unidentified. These data originate in a study of T cell responses to AZD1222 COVID-19 vaccine. Looking at the study overall: Whether given at about 4 or about 12 weeks, second doses were pooled.

CDR1 is SGHAT and CDR2 is FQNNGV in the germline V gene. The CDR3 contains 15 residues. Trimming took 5 bases from V and 5 from J; bases not matched to a gene: 7. General study points: After the peak T cell response, and only then, were repertoires sampled. Receipt of two AZD1222 doses was followed by a rise in Spike-specific TCR breadth and depth. The donor cohort was predominantly white British with a female majority, and clonal diversity may have been underestimated.

The table came from immunoSEQ multiplex PCR; TCRdb's copy has only in-frame clones and leaves some out. The data contain 120,000 or so clones, 80% to 90% of them singletons. This TCR was sampled from an adult in good health. The specimen was peripheral blood, collected on day 0 of AZD1222 vaccination. The V call is TRBV11-2, the J call TRBJ2-2; 8 bases fit TRBD1. CDR3 sequence: CASSQTGARTGELFF. CDR3 nucleotide sequence: TGTGCCAGCAGCCAGACAGGGGCGCGAACCGGGGAGCTGTTTTTT.